The 15 T cell receptor beta chains listed next were all sequenced from one sample in a study of PD-1 blockade in classical Hodgkin lymphoma. Time point noted: cycle 4 day 1 (C4D1), after 6 weeks of nivolumab. Relapse was seen in all patients after autologous stem cell transplantation, and brentuximab vedotin exposure was variable. The assay was immunoSEQ multiplex PCR, and TCRdb's table has in-frame clones only and misses some. The sample holds over 85,000 clones, 85% to 95% seen once. The sample here was peripheral blood mononuclear cells (PBMCs), taken before the fourth cycle of nivolumab. The receptors derive from a human donor with classical Hodgkin lymphoma.

The chain is built from TRBV21-1 and TRBJ1-2; the listed D gene, TRBD1, was not tested against the DNA. TRBV21-1 represents a pseudogene. The CDR3 loop spans 17 amino acids. Here the CDR3 reads CASSKNWTGTFGYGYTF. DNA for the CDR3: TGTGCCAGCAGCAAAAATTGGACAGGGACTTTTGGCTATGGCTACACCTTC.

The chain links TRBV28 to TRBJ2-3, with 8 bases aligning to TRBD1. Looked up from germline, CDR1 is MDHEN and CDR2 is SYDVKM. The V gene end was trimmed by 6 bases and the J gene end by 0 bases; junction bases not matched to a gene: 11. The CDR3 spans 17 residues. As DNA, the CDR3 is TGTGCCAGCAGCCCGAGTCAGGGGGCAGGGAGCACAGATACGCAGTATTTT. Protein: CASSPSQGAGSTDTQYF.

This chain uses TRBV27 with TRBJ1-2; TRBD1 agrees at 8 bases. Germline assignment: CDR1 MNHEY and CDR2 SMNVEV (reference sequence). J gave up 5 bases and V 5 bases, and 7 bases lay outside the gene matches. The CDR3 runs to 14 residues. The chain's CDR3 is CASSGQGALYGYTF. The CDR3 nucleotides read TGTGCCAGCAGTGGACAGGGTGCACTGTATGGCTACACCTTC.

The chain links TRBV9 to TRBJ2-1, with D possibly being TRBD2 (5 bases). The germline gives CDR1 SGDLS, CDR2 YYNGEE. V shed 6 bases and J shed 3 bases, with 16 bases lying between them. The length of the CDR3 is 15 residues. The CDR3 region is CASNRGVSGYNEQFF. The CDR3 DNA reads as TGTGCCAGCAACCGGGGAGTCTCGGGCTACAATGAGCAGTTCTTC.

The J gene is TRBJ1-2, the V gene TRBV18; the match to TRBD1 covers 9 bases. Germline V gene data show CDR1 as KGHSH and CDR2 as LQKENI. The CDR3 is made up of 16 amino acids. The trim removed 3 bases at V and 6 bases at J, leaving 11 bases unmatched. CDR3 DNA sequence: TGTGCCAGCTCACCCGCGTGGGACAGGGATACTAATGGCTACACCTTC. Translated, it gives CASSPAWDRDTNGYTF. The full variable domain, completed using reference TRBV18 and TRBJ1-2, is NAGVMQNPRHLVRRRGQEARLRCSPMKGHSHVYWYRQLPEEGLKFMVYLQKENIIDESGMPKERFSAEFPKEGPSILRIQQVVRGDSAAYFCASSPAWDRDTNGYTFGSGTRLTVV.

This clone appeared a single time. CDR3 loop: CASSAETGSGGYTF. CDR3 DNA: TGTGCCAGCAGTGCAGAGACAGGGTCTGGAGGCTACACCTTC. V is TRBV6-4 and J is TRBJ1-2; 7 bases match TRBD1. V dropped 4 bases and J dropped 8; count of bases not matched to a gene: 10. The CDR3 runs 14 residues. Germline V gives CDR1 MRHNA, CDR2 SNTAGT.

The chain couples TRBV28 to TRBJ1-2; D is uncertain. The V gene's germline CDR1 is MDHEN and CDR2 SYDVKM. Trimming took off 6 bases at V and 1 base at J, with 9 bases between the two ends. The length of the CDR3 is 13 residues. CDR3 sequence: CASRLGLNYGYTF. CDR3 in DNA: TGTGCCAGCAGGCTCGGCCTTAACTATGGCTACACCTTC.

This clone occurred a few times. The chain couples TRBV6-5 to TRBJ2-7; TRBD2 is a possible D gene (7 bases). Trimming took off 2 bases at V and 3 bases at J, with 14 bases between the two ends. The CDR3 runs to 15 residues. CDR1 is MNHEY, CDR2 SVGAGI, per germline. CDR3 loop: CASSYGGAWGYEQYF. The CDR3 DNA sequence: TGTGCCAGCAGTTACGGGGGGGCCTGGGGCTACGAGCAGTACTTC.

This clone was recorded once. This rearrangement joins TRBV7-9 to TRBJ1-3; D is uncertain. Germline V gene data show CDR1 as SEHNR and CDR2 as FQNEAQ (reference sequence). The ends were cut back, 3 bases at V and 0 bases at J, with 18 bases in the middle. This CDR3 is 18 amino acids long. Here the CDR3 reads CASSLSQFGEGSGNTIYF. The CDR3, as DNA: TGTGCCAGCAGCTTGTCACAATTTGGGGAGGGCTCTGGAAACACCATATATTTT.

The rearrangement uses TRBV5-4 and TRBJ2-5; the D gene is possibly TRBD2 (6 bases). CDR1 and CDR2 (germline): SGHNT, YYREEE (reference sequence). The length of the CDR3 is 13 residues. V lost 2 bases, J lost 5 bases, and 10 bases lay in between. CDR3 region: CASSFYGGETQYF. The CDR3 DNA is TGTGCCAGCAGCTTCTATGGAGGGGAGACCCAGTACTTC.

The chain recombines TRBV5-1 with TRBJ2-3, with 8 bases lining up with TRBD2. This CDR3 has 14 residues. Germline lookup yields CDR1 SGHRS and CDR2 YFSETQ. V shed 0 bases and J 5 bases; nucleotides not matched to a gene: 2. In DNA form, the CDR3 reads TGCGCCAGCAGCTTGGTAGCGGGACAAGATACGCAGTATTTT. It yields the protein CASSLVAGQDTQYF.

The chain employs TRBV6-5 and TRBJ1-2; no reliable D call. This CDR3 region has 13 residues. Germline values: CDR1 MNHEY, CDR2 SVGAGI. Trimming removed 9 bases from V and 4 bases from J, with 15 bases in between. The CDR3 DNA sequence: TGTGCCAGTAAGGGAAATCGTGGCTATGGCTACACCTTC. Amino acids: CASKGNRGYGYTF.

This clone was counted a single time. V gene TRBV4-1 combines with J gene TRBJ2-7, with 10 bases fitting TRBD2. The ends lost 2 bases at V and 2 bases at J; junction bases unmatched: 3. The germline V gene encodes CDR1 MGHRA and CDR2 YSYEKL. CDR3 length equals 15 residues. This CDR3 reads CASSQLAGGPYEQYF. As DNA, the CDR3 is TGCGCCAGCAGCCAATTAGCGGGAGGACCCTACGAGCAGTACTTC.

The genes are TRBV7-8 and TRBJ2-7; D tentatively fits TRBD1 or TRBD2 (5 bases each). The germline gives CDR1 SGHVS, CDR2 FQNEAQ. CDR3 size: 15 residues. The ends were cut back, 3 bases at V and 3 bases at J, with 15 bases in the middle. The CDR3 here is CASSFTRDQFYEQYF. The CDR3 DNA is TGTGCCAGCAGCTTTACCAGGGACCAATTCTACGAGCAGTACTTC.

This clone was counted once. The rearrangement links TRBV10-3 to TRBJ1-5; weak D call: TRBD1 (6 bases). The germline V gene has CDR1 ENHRY and CDR2 SYGVKD. Trimming cost V 7 bases and J 3 bases, with 13 bases left between them. This CDR3 has 14 residues. The CDR3 loop is CAINSGGNNQPQHF. CDR3 DNA sequence: TGTGCCATCAATTCGGGGGGCAACAATCAGCCCCAGCATTTT.